The source of this TCR beta chain is a study of OX40 agonist ivuxolimab in advanced cancers. Per the germline V gene, CDR1 is SNHLY and CDR2 is FYNNEI. The CDR3 spans 13 residues. The ends were cut back, 6 bases at V and 1 base at J, with 9 bases in the middle. Sequencing was performed with immunoSEQ multiplex PCR; in TCRdb, only in-frame clones are kept and a portion is missing. The sample carries 60,000 to 70,000 clones, about four fifths recorded once. This sequence was found in an adult with an advanced solid tumor such as melanoma, head and neck, liver or kidney cancer. The sequencing here drew on CD4+ or CD8+ T cells sorted from blood, taken in a trial of the OX40 agonist ivuxolimab. The gene calls are TRBV2 and TRBJ2-5; tentative D call: TRBD2 (6 bases). The CDR3 DNA sequence: TGTGCCAGCAGGAGGGAGGCCCAAGAGACCCAGTACTTC. It encodes CASRREAQETQYF.